This T cell receptor (beta chain) was identified in a study of shared clonotypes between healthy human individuals. Every one of the donors was a Caucasian adult that lived in Nashville, Tennessee. Libraries were prepared by immunoSEQ multiplex PCR; TCRdb keeps only in-frame clonotypes and omits some of them. The repertoire includes millions of clones, approximately 95% of them detected once, and 0.13% sits in the top ten. Study-wide results and caveats: Richness estimates generally favored naive over memory subsets.

Germline V gene sequence: CDR1 WNHNN, CDR2 SYGVQD (reference sequence). Trimming cost V 3 bases and J 6 bases; bases outside gene matches: 5. This CDR3 spans 14 amino acids. About this clone: Its antigen is as yet unknown.

The V and J genes are TRBV10-1 and TRBJ2-4, with TRBD2 matching over 7 bases. The receptor was isolated from a man between 18 and 35 years old in good health. The specimen sequenced was naive CD4+ T cells sorted from blood. Documented subset: CD45RA+ positively selected. CDR3 in DNA: TGCGCCAGCAGTGACGGCGGGAGCGTAAACATTCAGTACTTC. It yields the protein CASSDGGSVNIQYF.